A single T cell receptor beta chain is shown here with its context. Its antigen specificity is not known. Base qualities are not at hand, and no much larger clone is one base apart. The data are from a study of T cell responses to AZD1222 COVID-19 vaccine (dated by TCRdb to about 2021). Study-level background: AZD1222 recipients given second doses at about 4 weeks or at about 12 weeks were pooled, since spike-specific TCR depth and breadth were not found to differ between the two schedules. Enrollment into the trials was organized by age into subgroups of 18-55, 56-69 and 70-plus years, and those subgroups contained roughly 150, 30 and 60 TCR-sequenced participants, respectively. TCR sequencing was performed for 233 trial participants, of whom about 200 were given two doses of AZD1222 and around 26 were given two doses of MenACWY control vaccine. The paper as a whole reports these results and caveats: Because no day 14 peak-response samples were available, repertoires were characterized only after the peak T cell response. CD4 TCRs associated with the vaccine covered the entire spike protein, and the dominant responses were in regions 160-218 and 743-854. A significant rise in spike-specific TCR breadth and depth was observed after two AZD1222 doses relative to day 0 and relative to MenACWY recipients. Nearly half of unique spike-specific TCRs reportedly recognized epitopes outside regions mutated in the B.1.351 and B.1.1.7 variants. Conclusions about previously exposed vaccinees were limited because only six AZD1222 recipients were SARS-CoV-2 seropositive at baseline. The 56-69-year group was small, and its depth increase did not reach significance, likely because of low power. Participants were mostly white British, with more females than males. The authors suggested clonal diversity may have been underestimated.

The CDR3 regions of human TCRbeta chains were analyzed by immunosequencing. In the source study's methods: TCRs in the repertoires were matched against a reference library of SARS-CoV-2-specific TCRs that had been generated with the MIRA antigen-specificity platform. Breadth was defined as the fraction of unique TCRs that were SARS-CoV-2-associated, and depth was defined as the fraction of total T cells that were SARS-CoV-2-associated. Using the MIRA data, each spike-specific TCR was assigned both to the spike region to which the TCR was reactive and to a CD4 or CD8 class. Log10-transformed breadth and depth values were compared by one-way ANOVA with Sidak's multiple comparisons tests. TCRdb limited this immuneACCESS table to in-frame rearrangements with V and J called. A share of clones is missing; checked studies link under half to unresolved V genes, and the rest is unexplained. The D gene and trimming were derived from the DNA, and the V and J assignments and clone size from that table. This sample comprises some 120,000 clones, about 83% of them detected only once. The ten largest clones add up to around 10% of the sample.

V and J are trimmed by 2 bases and 3 bases, and the gene matches miss 0 bases of the junction. The CDR3, cysteine through phenylalanine, is 13 amino acids long. Solely the CDR3 DNA is kept, with 39 bases framed from the first base. The germline V gene encodes CDR1 MNHNY and CDR2 SVGAGI (reference sequence). The time point label here, explained by the study, means: baseline before first vaccination. Samples from vaccinated people were obtained from the UK trials COV001 and COV002, which included a single-blind randomized controlled phase 2/3 trial of AZD1222 (ChAdOx1 nCoV-19) in healthy adults. For TCRbeta chain sequencing, PBMC samples were collected from trial participants at day 0 and at day 28 after the second dose.

This sequence was found in an adult in good health. The material sequenced was peripheral blood, taken on day 0 of AZD1222 vaccination. The rearrangement combines TRBV6-6 with TRBJ2-7; 8 central bases correspond to TRBD2. The CDR3 amino acid sequence is: CASSYGTSYEQYF. At the DNA level, the sequence is TGTGCCAGCAGTTACGGGACTAGCTACGAGCAGTACTTC.